These 31 T cell receptor beta chains were sequenced from one sample in a study of T cell repertoires in cytomegalovirus infection. TCRdb processed the reads anew with MiXCR; each CDR3 protein has one entry. This sample has about 310,000 distinct CDR3 sequences; 15% to 20% occur once, and the top ten carry about 12%. The specimen sequenced was PBMCs. These receptors were obtained from a human donor in good health (CMV status not recorded). Some clones in this sample may be carry-over from other donors' samples.

This clonotype was seen many times. This chain links TRBV7-2 with TRBJ2-7, with D perhaps matching TRBD2 (6 bases). V lost 0 bases to trimming and J lost 1 base, with 10 bases between them. The germline gives CDR1 SGHTA, CDR2 FQGNSA. This CDR3 is built from 15 residues. DNA of the CDR3: TGTGCCAGCAGCTTAGCCAGCGGGCTATCCTACGAGCAGTACTTC. This gives the protein CASSLASGLSYEQYF. Combining the CDR3 with reference TRBV7-2 and TRBJ2-7 gives the whole variable domain GAGVSQSPSNKVTEKGKDVELRCDPISGHTALYWYRQSLGQGLEFLIYFQGNSAPDKSGLPSDRFSAERTGGSVSTLTIQRTQQEDSAVYLCASSLASGLSYEQYFGPGTRLTVT.

This clonotype was found many times. The J gene is TRBJ2-5, the V gene TRBV7-9; D is ambiguous. This CDR3 is built from 15 residues. The germline CDR1 and CDR2 sequences are SEHNR and FQNEAQ (reference sequence). Trimming pared 1 base from V and 1 base from J, leaving 10 bases between. The DNA of the CDR3 is TGTGCCAGCAGCTTAGGCAGTATAACCCAAGAGACCCAGTACTTC. This translates into CASSLGSITQETQYF.

This chain links TRBV19 with TRBJ2-2, with a possible D match to TRBD2 (7 bases). V was shortened by 6 bases and J by 1 base, with 21 bases between the two germline ends. The CDR3 spans 18 residues. Per the germline V gene, CDR1 is LNHDA and CDR2 is SQIVND (reference sequence). This CDR3 reads CASSPAGTNGLNTGELFF. CDR3 sequence (DNA): TGTGCCAGTAGCCCAGCGGGGACAAACGGTCTGAACACCGGGGAGCTGTTTTTT.

This clonotype was recorded a few times. The chain recombines TRBV10-3 with TRBJ2-1; D is undetermined. This CDR3 region has 12 residues. Germline V gene lookup returns CDR1 ENHRY and CDR2 SYGVKD. V lost 3 bases to trimming and J lost 10 bases, with 10 bases between them. CDR3 in amino acids: CAISDNQSEQFF. In DNA, the CDR3 is TGTGCCATCAGTGATAACCAATCGGAGCAGTTCTTC.

This clonotype was recorded a few times. CDR3 DNA sequence: TGTGCCAGCAGCCAATACAGGGATGTGCTAGCCAAAAACATTCAGTACTTC. Protein sequence: CASSQYRDVLAKNIQYF. The chain links TRBV3-1 to TRBJ2-4; D may be TRBD1 (6 bases). V dropped 2 bases and J dropped 0 bases, with 14 bases sitting between them. The CDR3 spans 17 residues. Germline V lookup: CDR1 LGHDT, CDR2 YNNKEL (reference sequence).

V is TRBV5-8 and J is TRBJ2-1, with a weak D call TRBD2 (5 bases). The CDR3 spans 13 residues. The V and J ends lost 1 base and 8 bases respectively, with 10 bases between them. CDR1 is SGHTS, CDR2 YDEGEE, per germline. The CDR3 loop reads CASSLSRRDEQFF. Here the CDR3 DNA reads TGTGCCAGCAGCTTGTCACGGCGGGATGAGCAGTTCTTC.

This chain links TRBV28 with TRBJ1-5; D is possibly TRBD1 (5 bases). Germline CDR1 reads MDHEN; CDR2 reads SYDVKM. The CDR3 sequence is 15 residues long. Trimming removed 4 bases at V and 4 bases at J, with 14 bases between. DNA for the CDR3: TGTGCCAGCAGTTCCACCCCCAGGGCTAATCAGCCCCAGCATTTT. Its protein is CASSSTPRANQPQHF.

The chain combines TRBV20-1 with TRBJ1-2; 7 bases map to TRBD1. CDR1 and CDR2 from the germline V gene are DFQATT and SNEGSKA (reference sequence). V lost 5 bases and J lost 1; bases outside the gene matches: 4. This CDR3 has 13 amino acids. CDR3 protein: CSAGGTVNYGYTF. DNA of the CDR3: TGCAGTGCTGGCGGGACAGTTAACTATGGCTACACCTTC.

This clonotype was counted at least ten times. The J gene is TRBJ2-7, the V gene TRBV7-8; D may be TRBD1 (5 bases). CDR1 and CDR2 (germline): SGHVS, FQNEAQ. The CDR3 consists of 13 residues. V shed 5 bases and J shed 7 bases, with 15 bases lying between them. Written as DNA, the CDR3 is TGTGCCAGCAGCAAACAGATTGCAGGGGAGCAGTACTTC. Its protein product is CASSKQIAGEQYF.

This clonotype was observed many times. The chain carries TRBV6-8 and TRBJ2-7; 7 nucleotides match TRBD1. Germline CDR1 is MNHGY and CDR2 is SAAAGT. With 6 bases clipped from V and 0 bases from J, the junction kept 8 bases outside the gene matches. The CDR3 loop spans 15 amino acids. As DNA, the CDR3 is TGTGCCAGCAGAAAACAGGGGCGGAGCTCCTACGAGCAGTACTTC. Translating gives CASRKQGRSSYEQYF.

This clonotype has just a few counts. CDR3 protein: CSARRLDRSTDTQYF. The CDR3 nucleotides are TGCAGTGCTAGGCGTCTAGACAGGAGCACAGATACGCAGTATTTT. The V call is TRBV20-1, the J call TRBJ2-3, with TRBD1 as a possible D gene (6 bases). The ends were cut back, 3 bases at V and 0 bases at J, with 13 bases in the middle. The germline V gene encodes CDR1 DFQATT and CDR2 SNEGSKA (reference sequence). CDR3 length: 15 residues.

The V call is TRBV5-1, the J call TRBJ1-1, with D unclear. V was trimmed by 7 bases and J by 0 bases, leaving 19 bases between them. The CDR3 contains 16 residues. Per the germline V gene, CDR1 is SGHRS and CDR2 is YFSETQ. CDR3 residues: CASGSEAGTMNTEAFF. CDR3 in DNA: TGCGCCAGCGGCTCCGAGGCAGGCACAATGAACACTGAAGCTTTCTTT.

The chain employs TRBV19 and TRBJ1-1; D is possibly TRBD1 (6 bases). V dropped 4 bases and J dropped 3 bases, with 15 bases sitting between them. The CDR3 has 15 amino acids. CDR1 and CDR2 (germline): LNHDA, SQIVND (reference sequence). CDR3 loop: CASSTYSTGHTEAFF. CDR3 sequence (DNA): TGTGCCAGTAGTACCTACTCGACAGGCCACACTGAAGCTTTCTTT.

This clonotype was detected many times. CDR3 residues: CASSLEGLSIMQYF. CDR3 nucleotide sequence: TGTGCCAGCAGTTTAGAGGGACTATCCATCATGCAGTACTTC. The V gene is TRBV12-3 or TRBV12-4, the J gene TRBJ2-7; 7 bases match TRBD2. V shed 1 base, J shed 9 bases, and the junction held 9 bases outside the gene matches. The CDR3 has 14 amino acids.

This clonotype was found a few times. The chain couples TRBV2 to TRBJ1-1, with D perhaps TRBD1 (6 bases). The CDR3 runs 14 residues. V gave up 2 bases and J gave up 7 bases, with 14 bases separating them. Germline V CDR1 and CDR2: SNHLY, FYNNEI. The CDR3 nucleotides read TGTGCCAGCAGTGAATGGGTGGACAGAAGTGAAGCTTTCTTT. This codes for CASSEWVDRSEAFF.

In its sample, this clonotype was seen once. The junction does not match germline at one end; this may be a read error. The V gene is TRBV6-8, the J gene TRBJ2-2; D perhaps matches TRBD2 (6 bases). The CDR3 covers 16 residues. The germline V gene encodes CDR1 MNHGY and CDR2 SAAAGT. CDR3 in DNA: TGTGCCCGCAGTCCCGCGGGGCGAGCGAACACCGGGGAGCTGTTTTTT. As protein: CARSPAGRANTGELFF.

The chain uses TRBV5-1 and TRBJ2-1; no firm D call. With 0 bases removed from V and 8 bases from J, the gap between germline ends came to 9 bases. Per the germline V gene, CDR1 is SGHRS and CDR2 is YFSETQ. This CDR3 has 13 residues. CDR3 DNA: TGCGCCAGCAGCTTGGTTGGAGTCCATGAGCAGTTCTTC. This gives the protein CASSLVGVHEQFF.

This clonotype came up many times. The gene calls are TRBV4-3 and TRBJ1-2; 8 bases fit TRBD1. J gave up 8 bases and V 0 bases, and 8 bases lay outside the gene matches. Looked up from germline, CDR1 is LGHNA and CDR2 is YSLEER. The CDR3 totals 15 residues. CDR3 residues: CASSQEGQGLSGYTF. The DNA of the CDR3 is TGCGCCAGCAGCCAAGAAGGACAGGGTCTTTCCGGCTACACCTTC.

The sample holds many counts of this clonotype. The CDR3 region is CASRRTQSSYNEQFF. The CDR3 DNA is TGTGCCAGCAGACGTACTCAGAGCTCCTACAATGAGCAGTTCTTC. This rearrangement joins TRBV6-5 to TRBJ2-1; D remains unclear. V lost 6 bases and J lost 0, with 12 bases in between. Germline V CDR1 and CDR2: MNHEY, SVGAGI. CDR3 length: 15 amino acids.

Details on this clonotype: This may be a read error, as it is one base from a much larger clone. The chain uses TRBV7-3 and TRBJ1-1, with 8 bases lining up with TRBD1. Losses at the gene ends were 5 bases for V and 1 base for J; bases not matched to a gene: 3. Per the germline V gene, CDR1 is SGHTA and CDR2 is FQGTGA. This CDR3 region has 14 residues. Here the CDR3 DNA reads TGTGCCAGCAGCGTAGGACAGGGGAACACTGAAGCTTTCTTT. Translating gives CASSVGQGNTEAFF.

A note on this clonotype: The junction differs from germline at one of its ends, possibly a read error. V usage is TRBV28 and J usage is TRBJ1-2; 8 bases map to TRBD1. The CDR3 covers 16 residues. Germline CDR1 and CDR2: MDHEN and SYDVKM. In DNA form, the CDR3 reads TGTGCCAGCAGTCGAAAAATTTCAGGGGGCAACTATGGCTACGCCTTC. Its protein is CASSRKISGGNYGYAF.

As to this clonotype: A clone one base away is much larger, so this may be a read error. The chain joins TRBV7-9 to TRBJ2-5; D may match TRBD1 or TRBD2 (5 bases each). This CDR3 has 13 amino acids. CDR1 is SEHNR and CDR2 is FQNEAQ in the germline V gene (reference sequence). In DNA, the CDR3 is TGTGCCGGCAGCTTACGGGACCGAGAGACCCAGTACTTC. Translating it yields CAGSLRDRETQYF.

The rearrangement uses TRBV20-1 and TRBJ1-5; 8 bases are a match to TRBD1. V shed 3 bases, J shed 12 bases, and the junction held 7 bases outside the gene matches. Looked up from germline, CDR1 is DFQATT and CDR2 is SNEGSKA (reference sequence). This CDR3 contains 12 residues. The CDR3 reads CSARYDRGRQHF. CDR3 in DNA: TGCAGTGCTAGGTACGACAGGGGACGCCAGCATTTT.

This CDR3 is CASSQNPGFQETQYF. CDR3 nucleotides: TGCGCCAGCAGCCAAAATCCGGGGTTCCAAGAGACCCAGTACTTC. The genes are TRBV4-3 and TRBJ2-5, with a weak D call TRBD2 (5 bases). The V end lost 2 bases, the J end lost 1 base, and 11 bases lay between the germline ends. Germline CDR1 and CDR2: LGHNA and YSLEER. The CDR3 contains 15 residues.

This clonotype was recorded a few times. This CDR3 is CSASDRAAYEQYF. CDR3 coding DNA: TGCAGTGCTAGTGATAGGGCGGCCTACGAGCAGTACTTC. The chain is built from TRBV20-1 and TRBJ2-7; D remains unclear. Trimming pared 3 bases from V and 2 bases from J, leaving 11 bases between. The length of the CDR3 is 13 residues. Germline V gene sequence: CDR1 DFQATT, CDR2 SNEGSKA (reference sequence).

Turning to this clonotype: Just one base apart from a much larger clone, this may be a read error. The chain recombines TRBV5-1 with TRBJ2-1; 11 nucleotides match TRBD2. In germline, CDR1 is SGHRS, CDR2 YFSETQ. This CDR3 contains 14 residues. This CDR3 reads CASSTSGGFNVQFF. The DNA of the CDR3 is TGCGCCAGCAGCACTAGCGGGGGATTCAATGTGCAGTTCTTC.

V gene TRBV12-5 combines with J gene TRBJ1-5; D is uncertain. V was clipped by 1 base and J by 0 bases, with 7 bases between them. The CDR3 loop spans 15 amino acids. Germline assignment: CDR1 LGHNT and CDR2 FRNRAP. CDR3 loop: CASGLGVLSNQPQHF. CDR3 DNA sequence: TGTGCTAGTGGTTTGGGGGTCCTTAGCAATCAGCCCCAGCATTTT.

The genes are TRBV10-2 and TRBJ1-1; D uncertain. Germline V lookup: CDR1 WSHSY, CDR2 SAAADI. V lost 10 bases to trimming and J lost 0 bases, with 15 bases between them. This CDR3 has 14 residues. The CDR3 DNA follows: TGCGCCACCAATCAACAGCCTCTGAACACTGAAGCTTTCTTT. Translated, it gives CATNQQPLNTEAFF.

The table lists this clonotype with many counts. V and J are TRBV7-2 and TRBJ1-5; weak D call: TRBD1 (5 bases). This CDR3 region has 13 residues. Germline values: CDR1 SGHTA, CDR2 FQGNSA. The ends were cut back, 5 bases at V and 4 bases at J, with 9 bases in the middle. As DNA, the CDR3 is TGTGCCAGCAGCATCCAGGGAAATCAGCCCCAGCATTTT. Protein sequence: CASSIQGNQPQHF.

The rearrangement joins TRBV20-1 to TRBJ1-2; TRBD1 aligns across 8 bases. CDR1 is DFQATT, CDR2 SNEGSKA, per germline (reference sequence). V was clipped by 3 bases and J by 7 bases; unmatched bases: 7. The CDR3 extends over 13 amino acids. The CDR3 DNA reads TGCAGTGCTAGTTTTACAGGGGGGGGTGGCTACACCTTC. Its protein is CSASFTGGGGYTF.

This clonotype was picked up many times. The rearrangement links TRBV7-6 to TRBJ2-3, with 11 nucleotides matching TRBD2. The CDR3 sequence is 16 residues long. The junction had 5 bases not matched to a gene; V was cut back by 2 bases and J by 4 bases. Germline V gene lookup returns CDR1 SGHVS and CDR2 FNYEAQ. The CDR3 DNA follows: TGTGCCAGCAGCTTATTGACTAGCGGGAATTCAGATACGCAGTATTTT. Translating it yields CASSLLTSGNSDTQYF.